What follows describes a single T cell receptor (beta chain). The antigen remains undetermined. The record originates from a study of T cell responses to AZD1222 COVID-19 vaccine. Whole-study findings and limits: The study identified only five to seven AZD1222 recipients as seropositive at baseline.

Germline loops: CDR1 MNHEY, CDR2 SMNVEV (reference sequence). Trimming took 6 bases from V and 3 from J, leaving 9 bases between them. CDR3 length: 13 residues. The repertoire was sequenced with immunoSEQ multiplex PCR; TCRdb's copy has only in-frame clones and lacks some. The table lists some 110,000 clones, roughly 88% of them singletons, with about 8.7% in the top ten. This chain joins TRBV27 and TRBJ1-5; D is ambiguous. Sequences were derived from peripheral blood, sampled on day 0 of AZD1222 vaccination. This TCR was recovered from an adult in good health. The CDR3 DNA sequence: TGTGCCAGCAGCGACCAGATCAATCAGCCCCAGCATTTT. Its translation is CASSDQINQPQHF.